This T cell receptor (beta chain) was recorded in a study of vaccination and CD4 T cells after COVID-19 (dated 2022 in TCRdb). For context, the study as a whole: Convalescent patients had a positive SARS-CoV-2 result on nasal swab PCR, and of these patients, several had mild disease and one had severe disease. Control cultures received a CEFX viral epitope pool as the positive control, an HIV-1 Nef peptide pool as the negative control, or no peptide. The cultures were stimulated with overlapping spike peptide pools from SARS-CoV-2 and from the common cold coronaviruses HCoV-NL63, HCoV-OC43 and HCoV-229E. In some eleven COVID-19 convalescent patients and several infection-naive healthy vaccine recipients, researchers compared the spike-specific CD4+ TCR repertoire from before mRNA vaccination with the repertoire from after. Participants received two doses of either the Pfizer-BioNTech BNT162b2 vaccine (n=8) or the Moderna mRNA-1273 vaccine (n=2). The time from the second vaccine dose to post-vaccine blood sampling had a median of roughly 70 days and ranged from roughly 13 to 241 days. The convalescent cohort included six males and four females, with two Hispanic individuals, seven Caucasians, two Asians and one multiracial person. Post-COVID blood samples were collected from convalescent patients a median of about 92 days after diagnosis, with a range of roughly 35 to 180 days. The investigation overall reported the following: Relatively few convalescent patients were included in the study, and early timepoints after natural infection were not analyzed. Of the vaccine-specific clones found in convalescent patients, nearly all (304 of 307) were mono-reactive for SARS-CoV-2 spike instead of being cross-reactive with common cold coronaviruses. In convalescent patients, a median 86.3% of post-vaccine SARS-CoV-2-reactive clones were detected only after vaccination, and vaccine-specific priming was suggested by this finding. An increase in the median number of SARS-CoV-2-reactive clonotypes from approximately 21 after infection to roughly 38 after vaccination was observed, but the change was not found to be significant.

The meaning of the sample's treatment or condition label: roughly ten-day PBMC culture with coronavirus spike peptide pools or control peptides (ViraFEST assay). The study used the ViraFEST assay, which expanded antigen-specific T cells with peptide pools and then identified expanded clonotypes by TCR sequencing. The convalescent patients' positive SARS-CoV-2 PCR tests fell between March and December 2020, which was before the Alpha, Beta and Delta variants emerged in the United States. PBMCs were cultured at roughly 1.8 million per well in IMDM supplemented with approximately 5% human AB serum and about 10 IU/ml IL-2, with approximately 11 ug/ml peptide pools added. On days 3 and 7, half of the culture medium was replaced with fresh IL-2-containing medium. After roughly 9 days of culture, CD4+ T cells were isolated by negative selection with the EasySep CD4+ T cell isolation kit. PBMCs were separated from whole blood using Ficoll-Paque Plus gradient centrifugation and then either used fresh or cryopreserved at -140C. Each culture condition was generally run in triplicate wells.

Trimming takes 4 bases from V and 0 bases from J, and the germline ends sit 17 bases apart. Looking up the germline V gene yields CDR1 MDHEN and CDR2 SYDVKM. Including cysteine and phenylalanine, the CDR3 has 17 amino acids. The CDR3 DNA has 51 bases and is translated from base 1. Library prep was done by PCR. DNA from cultured CD4+ T cells was subjected to TCR sequencing with the Oncomine TCR Beta short-read assay at the Johns Hopkins FTIC core. The QIAamp micro DNA kit was used to extract genomic DNA from the cultured CD4+ T cells. Oncomine TCR Beta libraries from cultured CD4+ T cells were pooled using unique dual indexes and sequenced on an Illumina iSeq 100. Processing in the source paper ran as follows. Non-productive sequences were filtered out, and CDR3s that did not start with C, did not end with F or W, or were shorter than 7 amino acids were discarded. Antigen-specific clonotypes were identified using the MANAFEST web application through comparison of peptide-stimulated wells with reference and other culture wells. Positive clones required FDR below 0.05, an odds ratio above 5, and productive frequency above 0.1% in at least two of three replicate wells. A clonotype was classed as cross-reactive if the clonotype showed significant expansion both in SARS-CoV-2 spike wells and in at least one common cold coronavirus spike condition. Similarity between CDR3 sequences was evaluated in R version 3.6.1 using Levenshtein distances (stringdist) and unrooted phylogenetic trees (ape). TCRdb cleaned the public reads at Q25 with fastp, built clones with MiXCR and kept in-frame beta chains. Every distinct CDR3 protein forms one entry, paired with its most common genes and DNA. TCRdb's processing, not the authors', yielded these V and J calls. This sample lists fewer than 20,000 distinct CDR3 sequences; almost 40% were detected once. In total, the top ten clones hold 8% to 9.5% of the sample.

This clonotype was detected only once. The specificity of this receptor is unknown. Base quality data are lacking; no much larger clone is found one base away. Single-read evidence is weak. The chain uses TRBV28 and TRBJ2-3, with no reliable assignment of the D segment. The receptor was isolated from a human donor who had recovered from COVID-19. The sample was CD4+ T cells from blood, cultured in vitro. CDR3 protein: CASSSAIRLISTDTQYF. The nucleotide sequence is TGTGCCAGCAGTTCCGCCATCAGACTGATTAGCACAGATACGCAGTATTTT.